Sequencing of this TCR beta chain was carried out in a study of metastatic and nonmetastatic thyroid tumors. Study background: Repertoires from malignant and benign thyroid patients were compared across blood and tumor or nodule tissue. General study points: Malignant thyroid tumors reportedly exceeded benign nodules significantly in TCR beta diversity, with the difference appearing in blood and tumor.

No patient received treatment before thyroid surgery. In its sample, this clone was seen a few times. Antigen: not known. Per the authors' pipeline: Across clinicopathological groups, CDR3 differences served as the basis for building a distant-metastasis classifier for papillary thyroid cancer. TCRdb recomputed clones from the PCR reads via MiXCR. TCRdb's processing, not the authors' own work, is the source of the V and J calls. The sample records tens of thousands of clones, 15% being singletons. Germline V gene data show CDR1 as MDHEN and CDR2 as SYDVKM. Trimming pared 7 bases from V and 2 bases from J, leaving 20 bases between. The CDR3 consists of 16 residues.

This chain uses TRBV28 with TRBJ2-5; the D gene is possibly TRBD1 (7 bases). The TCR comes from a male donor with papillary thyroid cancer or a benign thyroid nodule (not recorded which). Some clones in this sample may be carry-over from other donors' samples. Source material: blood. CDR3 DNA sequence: TGTGCCAGCAACCTCTGGGCGGGACAGAGGCAAGAGACCCAGTACTTC. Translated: CASNLWAGQRQETQYF.